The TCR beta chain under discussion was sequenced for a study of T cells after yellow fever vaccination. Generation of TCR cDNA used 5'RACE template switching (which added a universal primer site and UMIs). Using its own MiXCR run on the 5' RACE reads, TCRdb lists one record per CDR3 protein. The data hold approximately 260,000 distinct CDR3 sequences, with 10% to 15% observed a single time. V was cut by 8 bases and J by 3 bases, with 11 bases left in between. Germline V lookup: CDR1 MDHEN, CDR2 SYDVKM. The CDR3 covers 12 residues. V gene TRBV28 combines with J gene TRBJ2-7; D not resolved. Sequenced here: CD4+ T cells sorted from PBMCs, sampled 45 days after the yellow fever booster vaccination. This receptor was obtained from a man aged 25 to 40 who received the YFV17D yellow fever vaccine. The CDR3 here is CASLGFGYEQYF. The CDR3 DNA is TGTGCCAGCTTAGGGTTTGGCTACGAGCAGTACTTC.